A selection of T cell receptor beta chains follows, all from one sample in a study of T cell repertoires in cytomegalovirus infection. TCRdb fed the reads into MiXCR, producing one record per CDR3 protein. The sample contains 110,000 or so distinct CDR3 sequences, less than 30% of which appear only once. The antigens these receptors bind are not known. This specimen was CD8+ T cells from cultured PBMCs, taken from culture after CMV antigen stimulation. The receptors shown here come from a human donor in good health (CMV status not recorded). Some clones in this sample may be carry-over from other donors' samples. CDR3s include the opening cysteine and the closing phenylalanine or tryptophan. A D gene is named only where the DNA matches it firmly. Size values are once, few and many counts, or a class for expanded clones, and some rows have none.

TRBJ2-3 | 14 | TRBV7-6 | NA | NA | TGTGCCAGCAGCTTGGGGGCTGGCACAGATACGCAGTATTTT | CASSLGAGTDTQYF
TRBJ1-1 | 13 | TRBV15 | NA | few | TGTGCCACCAGCAGAGGAGTGAACACTGAAGCTTTCTTT | CATSRGVNTEAFF
TRBJ1-1 | 14 | TRBV27 | NA | once | TGTGCCAGCAGTTTCGGGGGACCTGACACTGAAGCTTTCTTT | CASSFGGPDTEAFF
TRBJ1-4 | 12 | TRBV25-1 | NA | many | TGTGCCAGCGGCCGGGGAGTTGAAAAACTGTTTTTT | CASGRGVEKLFF
TRBJ1-1 | 14 | TRBV7-2 | NA | NA | TGTGCCAGCAGCTTAGCGGGGGGATGGACTGAAGCTTTCTTT | CASSLAGGWTEAFF
TRBJ2-7 | 13 | TRBV15 | NA | NA | TGTGCCACCAGCGGCGGTATTGGGCGGGAGCAGTACTTC | CATSGGIGREQYF
TRBJ2-3 | 13 | TRBV12-3/TRBV12-4 | NA | many | TGTGCCAGCGGAGGGGCTTTCACAGATACGCAGTATTTT | CASGGAFTDTQYF
TRBJ2-1 | 14 | TRBV6-1 | TRBD2 | NA | TGTGCCAGTCCGGGAGGGAACAGGAACAATGAGCAGTTCTTC | CASPGGNRNNEQFF
TRBJ1-5 | 15 | TRBV19 | NA | few | TGTGCCAGTAGTATCGGTCAAGGAAGCAATCAGCCCCAGCATTTT | CASSIGQGSNQPQHF
TRBJ2-1 | 16 | TRBV24-1 | TRBD2 | NA | TGTGCCACCAGTGATTTGGGGGCGGGGGGTGCGAATGAGCAGTTCTTC | CATSDLGAGGANEQFF
TRBJ2-5 | 15 | TRBV5-6 | NA | NA | TGTGCCAGCAGCTTGGGCGGCTTCGGTGGGGAGACCCAGTACTTC | CASSLGGFGGETQYF
TRBJ2-1 | 15 | TRBV6-1 | TRBD1 | few | TGTGCCAGCACCATAGGACAGGGGGATTACAATGAGCAGTTCTTC | CASTIGQGDYNEQFF
TRBJ2-3 | 17 | TRBV19 | NA | few | TGTGCCAGTAGTATGAATCTGGGTACCCCTAGCACAGATACGCAGTATTTT | CASSMNLGTPSTDTQYF
TRBJ2-7 | 13 | TRBV20-1 | NA | few | TGCAGTGCTGGGGACACAGGGTTCCTCGAGCAGTACTTC | CSAGDTGFLEQYF
TRBJ1-5 | 18 | TRBV7-9 | NA | many | TGTGCCAGCAGCTTAGTAGTGGGGCAGGAGTCCCCTAATCAGCCCCAGCATTTT | CASSLVVGQESPNQPQHF
TRBJ2-3 | 14 | TRBV6-1 | TRBD2 | many | TGTGCCAGCAGTGCGGCTAGCGGGGCAGATACGCAGTATTTT | CASSAASGADTQYF
TRBJ1-2 | 13 | TRBV28 | TRBD1 | few | TGTGCCAGCAGTTTGCAGGGGGCGGGTGGCTACACCTTC | CASSLQGAGGYTF
TRBJ2-7 | 15 | TRBV7-6 | TRBD1 | many | TGTGCCAGCGCTGGGGGACAGGCAAACTCCTACGAGCAGTACTTC | CASAGGQANSYEQYF
TRBJ1-1 | 14 | TRBV6-1 | NA | few | TGTGCCGTAAATTCCCTTCTTCGGGACACTGAAGCTTTCTTT | CAVNSLLRDTEAFF
TRBJ2-1 | 17 | TRBV2 | TRBD1 | few | TGTGCCAGCAGTGCAACCCCCGGGACAGGGACTTACAATGAGCAGTTCTTC | CASSATPGTGTYNEQFF
TRBJ1-2 | 17 | TRBV4-2 | TRBD1 | few | TGTGCCAGCAGCCAAAGGGGGCTAAGCCGAGCTAACTATGGCTACACCTTC | CASSQRGLSRANYGYTF
TRBJ2-5 | 15 | TRBV9 | TRBD2 | few | TGTGCCAGCAGCGGTAGCGGGGTACTACAAGAGACCCAGTACTTC | CASSGSGVLQETQYF
TRBJ2-1 | 14 | TRBV27 | TRBD2 | many | TGTGCCAGCAGTAATAGCGGGAACTACAATGAGCAGTTCTTC | CASSNSGNYNEQFF
TRBJ2-5 | 17 | TRBV6-5 | TRBD2 | many | TGTGCCAGCAGCACCTCGGAGCGGGGGGCCAGAGGAGAGACCCAGTACTTC | CASSTSERGARGETQYF
TRBJ2-1 | 12 | TRBV2 | NA | few | TGTGCCAGCAGGCGAGTACAGAATGAGCAGTTCTTC | CASRRVQNEQFF
TRBJ2-2 | 12 | TRBV7-9 | NA | NA | TGTGCCAGCAGCTCTATCGCCGGGGAGCTGTTTTTT | CASSSIAGELFF
TRBJ2-7 | 14 | TRBV6-6 | TRBD2 | NA | TGTGCCAGCAGCGAGACTAGCGGGGGTTACGAGCAGTACTTC | CASSETSGGYEQYF
TRBJ2-1 | 14 | TRBV7-4 | NA | once | TGTGCCAGCAGCTTATTGGGCGGAAACAATGAGCAGTTCTTC | CASSLLGGNNEQFF
TRBJ2-6 | 18 | TRBV19 | NA | NA | TGTGCCAGTAAAGGGGATGCCAGGGGGGCTCTCGGGGCCAACGTCCTGACTTTC | CASKGDARGALGANVLTF
TRBJ2-7 | 15 | TRBV27 | NA | NA | TGTGCCAGCAGTCCCCGGGCCGGGGGGCCGGGCGAGCAGTACTTC | CASSPRAGGPGEQYF
TRBJ2-7 | 14 | TRBV5-6 | NA | NA | TGTGCCAACAGCTTCCAACAGGGTATCCACGAGCAGTACTTC | CANSFQQGIHEQYF
TRBJ2-1 | 15 | TRBV4-1 | TRBD2 | few | TGCGCCAGCAGCCACCTAGCGGGGCGGTACAATGAGCAGTTCTTC | CASSHLAGRYNEQFF
TRBJ2-5 | 15 | TRBV7-6 | NA | NA | TGTGCCAGCAGCTTAGCCTCAGGGTCCGGAGAGACCCAGTACTTC | CASSLASGSGETQYF
TRBJ1-1 | 13 | TRBV28 | NA | few | TGTGCCAGCAGCCCTCCAAGTCGCACTGAAGCTTTCTTT | CASSPPSRTEAFF
TRBJ1-1 | 14 | TRBV19 | TRBD1 | NA | TGTGCCACCGACAATGGACAGGGGAACACTGAAGCTTTCTTT | CATDNGQGNTEAFF
TRBJ2-7 | 14 | TRBV12-3/TRBV12-4 | NA | NA | TGTGCCAGCAGTTTTTCAGGCGTAGTAGGTGAGCAGTACTTC | CASSFSGVVGEQYF
TRBJ1-2 | 14 | TRBV19 | TRBD1 | NA | TGTGCCAGTAGAGGGGAAGGGGGCCCACTAGGCTACACCTTC | CASRGEGGPLGYTF
TRBJ2-5 | 14 | TRBV7-2 | NA | many | TGTGCCAGCAGCTTTATAGGTAGCTACGAGACCCAGTACTTC | CASSFIGSYETQYF
TRBJ1-1 | 14 | TRBV6-1 | TRBD1 | few | TGTGCCAGCAGTCCTCAGGGGGCCAGCACTGAAGCTTTCTTT | CASSPQGASTEAFF
TRBJ1-1 | 17 | TRBV19 | TRBD1 | NA | TGTGCCACCCCGCCCACCGGGACAGCCTTTATGAACACTGAAGCTTTCTTT | CATPPTGTAFMNTEAFF
TRBJ1-5 | 15 | TRBV28 | NA | NA | TGTGCCAGCAGTCGGATCAACACGGGGCCTCAGCCCCAGCATTTT | CASSRINTGPQPQHF
TRBJ2-4 | 19 | TRBV25-1 | TRBD1 | NA | TGTGCCAGCAGTCCGGGACAGGGACCTGGAAGACTAGCCAAAAACATTCAGTACTTC | CASSPGQGPGRLAKNIQYF
TRBJ2-7 | 16 | TRBV6-1 | TRBD1 | NA | TGTGCCAGCAGTGACCTTCGACAGGGGCTCTCCTACGAGCAGTACTTC | CASSDLRQGLSYEQYF
TRBJ1-1 | 14 | TRBV5-1 | NA | NA | TGCGCCAGCAGCTTGCGGGGTCGAGACACTGAAGCTTTCTTT | CASSLRGRDTEAFF
TRBJ2-4 | 16 | TRBV18 | NA | NA | TGTGCCAGCTCACCACAGGGACCCATAGCCAAAAACATTCAGTACTTC | CASSPQGPIAKNIQYF
TRBJ2-5 | 14 | TRBV7-9 | NA | few | TGTGCCAGCAGCCAGAGTGGGGGGCGAGAGACCCAGTACTTC | CASSQSGGRETQYF
TRBJ1-5 | 15 | TRBV2 | NA | NA | TGTGCCAGCAGTGACGGAGGACCACGGGGTCAGCCCCAGCATTTT | CASSDGGPRGQPQHF
TRBJ2-3 | 16 | TRBV7-9 | TRBD2 | few | TGTGCCAGCAGCCCTCTGGGGACTAGCGTTTCAGATACGCAGTATTTT | CASSPLGTSVSDTQYF
TRBJ1-2 | 11 | TRBV28 | TRBD1 | few | TGTGCCAGCAGTACAGGGGTAGGCTACACCTTC | CASSTGVGYTF
TRBJ1-1 | 13 | TRBV7-2 | NA | once | TGTGCCAGCAGCTTATCGGCCATCACTGAAGCTTTCTTT | CASSLSAITEAFF
TRBJ2-7 | 12 | TRBV12-5 | NA | few | TGTGCTAGTGGACTAGGTGGAAGCGAGCAGTACTTC | CASGLGGSEQYF
TRBJ2-7 | 15 | TRBV27 | TRBD1 | NA | TGTGCCAGCAACCCTGGGGGACAGGGGCACTACGAGCAGTACTTC | CASNPGGQGHYEQYF
TRBJ2-7 | 13 | TRBV27 | NA | NA | TGTGCCAGCAGTCCCTGGTATGGCTACGAGCAGTACTTC | CASSPWYGYEQYF
TRBJ1-2 | 14 | TRBV7-6 | NA | NA | TGTGCCAGCAGCTTAGCGGAGGGGAGCTATGGCTACACCTTC | CASSLAEGSYGYTF
TRBJ2-7 | 14 | TRBV12-3/TRBV12-4 | TRBD2 | few | TGTGCCAGCAGTTTGTTTAGCGGGGGATACGAGCAGTACTTC | CASSLFSGGYEQYF
TRBJ1-2 | 14 | TRBV27 | TRBD1 | NA | TGTGCCAGCAGTTCGAGGGGGCTAGGCTATGGCTACACCTTC | CASSSRGLGYGYTF
TRBJ2-7 | 14 | TRBV28 | NA | few | TGTGCCAGCAGTTTATCAGGGGGGGACTACGAGCAGTACTTC | CASSLSGGDYEQYF
TRBJ1-1 | 15 | TRBV19 | NA | few | TGTGCCAGTAGTCCTCACGGGGGGCAAAACACTGAAGCTTTCTTT | CASSPHGGQNTEAFF
TRBJ2-7 | 13 | TRBV29-1 | NA | few | TGCAGCGTTGAACCTGACAACTCCTACGAGCAGTACTTC | CSVEPDNSYEQYF
TRBJ2-1 | 13 | TRBV11-2 | NA | few | TGTGCCAGCAGCCGTCTCGCCTATAATGAGCAGTTCTTC | CASSRLAYNEQFF